This entry concerns a single T cell receptor beta chain. CDR3 length equals 16 residues. The V segment lost 6 bases and the J segment 4 bases; nucleotides outside the gene matches: 14. Germline V lookup: CDR1 GTSNPN, CDR2 SVGIG (reference sequence). Reverse transcription of all isolated RNA meant that expressed TCRB transcripts were sequenced. Produced via immunoSEQ multiplex PCR; TCRdb's table is partial and in-frame only. The repertoire has hundreds of thousands of clones, about 16% of them found once; the top ten carry approximately 0.087%. The data were obtained in a study of beta chain features in type 1 diabetes.

The rearrangement joins TRBV30 to TRBJ1-4; 7 bases are shared with TRBD1. The sequenced material came from naive CD4+ T cells from blood. The receptor was isolated from a man aged 18 to 29 in good health. Written as DNA, the CDR3 is TGTGCCTGTGAGGCCTTTGGACAGGTTCTTAATGAAAAACTGTTTTTT. Protein sequence: CACEAFGQVLNEKLFF.